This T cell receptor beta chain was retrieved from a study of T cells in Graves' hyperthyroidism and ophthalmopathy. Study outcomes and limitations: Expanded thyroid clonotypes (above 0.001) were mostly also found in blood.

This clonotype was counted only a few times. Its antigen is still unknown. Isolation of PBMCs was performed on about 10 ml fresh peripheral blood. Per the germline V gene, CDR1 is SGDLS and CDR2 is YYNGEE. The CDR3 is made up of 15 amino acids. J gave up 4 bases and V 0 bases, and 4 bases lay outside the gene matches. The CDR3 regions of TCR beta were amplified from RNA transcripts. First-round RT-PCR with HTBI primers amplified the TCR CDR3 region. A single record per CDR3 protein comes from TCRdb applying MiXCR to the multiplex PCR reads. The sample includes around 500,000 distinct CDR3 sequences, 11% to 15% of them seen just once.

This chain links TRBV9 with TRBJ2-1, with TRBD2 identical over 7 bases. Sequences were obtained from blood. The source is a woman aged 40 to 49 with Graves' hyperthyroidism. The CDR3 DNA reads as TGTGCCAGCAGCGTAGCCCTAGCGGAGTACAATGAGCAGTTCTTC. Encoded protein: CASSVALAEYNEQFF.